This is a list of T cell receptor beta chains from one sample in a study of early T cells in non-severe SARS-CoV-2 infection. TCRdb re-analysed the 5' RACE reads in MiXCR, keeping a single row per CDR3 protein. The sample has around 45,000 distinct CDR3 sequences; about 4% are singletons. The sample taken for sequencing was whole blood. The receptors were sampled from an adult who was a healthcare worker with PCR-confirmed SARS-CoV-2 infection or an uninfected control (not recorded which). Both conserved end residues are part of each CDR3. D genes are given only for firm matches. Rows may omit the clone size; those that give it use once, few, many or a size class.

cdr3_nt: TGTGCCAGCAGCGGGACAGGGAACACTAATGAAAAACTGTTTTTT
cdr3_aa: CASSGTGNTNEKLFF
d_call: TRBD1
j_call: TRBJ1-4
v_call: TRBV7-9
clone_size: few

cdr3_nt: TGCGCCAGCAGCCAAGATCGCAGCGGAAAGTACCAAGAGACCCAGTACTTC
cdr3_aa: CASSQDRSGKYQETQYF
d_call: NA
j_call: TRBJ2-5
v_call: TRBV4-1
clone_size: many

cdr3_nt: TGCGCCAGCAAGCGGGGGGCAACCTACGAGCAGTACTTC
cdr3_aa: CASKRGATYEQYF
d_call: TRBD2
j_call: TRBJ2-7
v_call: TRBV10-2
clone_size: many

cdr3_nt: TGTGCCAGCGCCGCCCCGGGTTCCTACAATGAGCAGTTCTTC
cdr3_aa: CASAAPGSYNEQFF
d_call: NA
j_call: TRBJ2-1
v_call: TRBV4-2
clone_size: many

cdr3_nt: TGTGCCAGCTCACCACGAGCCTTTAGCGGGAGGGCCATGTCCTACGAGCAGTACTTC
cdr3_aa: CASSPRAFSGRAMSYEQYF
d_call: TRBD2
j_call: TRBJ2-7
v_call: TRBV18
clone_size: medium-sized

cdr3_nt: TGTGCCAGCAGTTTGAACAGGCAAGAGACCCAGTACTTC
cdr3_aa: CASSLNRQETQYF
d_call: NA
j_call: TRBJ2-5
v_call: TRBV12-3/TRBV12-4
clone_size: many

cdr3_nt: TGTGCCAGCAGTATAGGACTAGTCGGCAATGAGCAGTTCTTC
cdr3_aa: CASSIGLVGNEQFF
d_call: TRBD2
j_call: TRBJ2-1
v_call: TRBV6-2/TRBV6-3
clone_size: NA

cdr3_nt: TGTGCCAGCAGTCTCAACAGGGTTAGTGAGCAGTTCTTC
cdr3_aa: CASSLNRVSEQFF
d_call: NA
j_call: TRBJ2-1
v_call: TRBV12-3/TRBV12-4
clone_size: NA

cdr3_nt: TGTGCCAGCAGGTTAGCTGGACTAGCGGTTAATGAGCAGTTCTTC
cdr3_aa: CASRLAGLAVNEQFF
d_call: TRBD2
j_call: TRBJ2-1
v_call: TRBV12-3/TRBV12-4
clone_size: many

cdr3_nt: TGTGCCAGCAGCTTTGGGAGCTCCTACAATGAGCAGTTCTTC
cdr3_aa: CASSFGSSYNEQFF
d_call: NA
j_call: TRBJ2-1
v_call: TRBV7-6
clone_size: NA

cdr3_nt: TGCAGCGTCGGGACCTCGGTTGGCTACACCTTC
cdr3_aa: CSVGTSVGYTF
d_call: NA
j_call: TRBJ1-2
v_call: TRBV29-1
clone_size: many

cdr3_nt: TGTGCCAGTAGTCCGTGGGACAGGGGGAGCTCCTACGAGCAGTACTTC
cdr3_aa: CASSPWDRGSSYEQYF
d_call: TRBD1
j_call: TRBJ2-7
v_call: TRBV19
clone_size: few

cdr3_nt: TGTGCCAGCAGTCCGTCAACAGGGGGCGGACCTTCTAACCCCTACAATGAGCAGTTCTTC
cdr3_aa: CASSPSTGGGPSNPYNEQFF
d_call: TRBD1
j_call: TRBJ2-1
v_call: TRBV27
clone_size: few

cdr3_nt: TGTGCCAGCAGCCAAGGGGACAGGAAGAACACTGAAGCTTTCTTT
cdr3_aa: CASSQGDRKNTEAFF
d_call: TRBD1
j_call: TRBJ1-1
v_call: TRBV7-9
clone_size: many

cdr3_nt: TGCAGCGTTGGGCGGACAGGGCGCTCGGAGCAGTACTTC
cdr3_aa: CSVGRTGRSEQYF
d_call: TRBD1
j_call: TRBJ2-7
v_call: TRBV29-1
clone_size: many

cdr3_nt: TGTGCCAGCAGCTTTGGGACAGGGGCGGAGACCCAGTACTTC
cdr3_aa: CASSFGTGAETQYF
d_call: TRBD1
j_call: TRBJ2-5
v_call: TRBV5-4
clone_size: few

cdr3_nt: TGTGCCAGCGGATGGGGAGATACGCAGTATTTT
cdr3_aa: CASGWGDTQYF
d_call: NA
j_call: TRBJ2-3
v_call: TRBV12-3/TRBV12-4
clone_size: NA

cdr3_nt: TGTGCCAGCAGTTACGACAGCACAGATACGCAGTATTTT
cdr3_aa: CASSYDSTDTQYF
d_call: NA
j_call: TRBJ2-3
v_call: TRBV6-6
clone_size: NA

cdr3_nt: TGTGCCAGCAGTTTTGCCCGCACCGGGGAGCTGTTTTTT
cdr3_aa: CASSFARTGELFF
d_call: NA
j_call: TRBJ2-2
v_call: TRBV6-2/TRBV6-3
clone_size: many

cdr3_nt: TGTGCCAGCAGCCAAGAGACTGGGGGCTATGGCTACACCTTC
cdr3_aa: CASSQETGGYGYTF
d_call: NA
j_call: TRBJ1-2
v_call: TRBV4-2
clone_size: many

cdr3_nt: TGTGCCAGCAGCCAAGATCTCGGCTCGAGCGATACGCAGTATTTT
cdr3_aa: CASSQDLGSSDTQYF
d_call: NA
j_call: TRBJ2-3
v_call: TRBV3-1
clone_size: many

cdr3_nt: TGTGCCAGCAGCGTAGAGGTTGGCATGAGGACCGGGGAGCTGTTTTTT
cdr3_aa: CASSVEVGMRTGELFF
d_call: NA
j_call: TRBJ2-2
v_call: TRBV9
clone_size: many

cdr3_nt: TGTGCCAGCAGCCCACGAAACATTCAGCACTTC
cdr3_aa: CASSPRNIQHF
d_call: NA
j_call: TRBJ2-4
v_call: TRBV7-2
clone_size: NA

cdr3_nt: TGTGCCAGCAGTTTTGGGGGGGGAGAGACCCAGTACTTC
cdr3_aa: CASSFGGGETQYF
d_call: TRBD2
j_call: TRBJ2-5
v_call: TRBV12-3/TRBV12-4
clone_size: many

cdr3_nt: TGTGCCAGCAGCGTAGGACCAGGGCCGGGCAAAAACATTCAGTACTTC
cdr3_aa: CASSVGPGPGKNIQYF
d_call: NA
j_call: TRBJ2-4
v_call: TRBV9
clone_size: many

cdr3_nt: TGCAGCGTTGGCCAGGGAGAAGTTCGCTATGGCTACACCTTC
cdr3_aa: CSVGQGEVRYGYTF
d_call: NA
j_call: TRBJ1-2
v_call: TRBV29-1
clone_size: many

cdr3_nt: TGTGCCAGCTCACCACGGTCATTTGGCGGGAGCTACGAGCAGTACTTC
cdr3_aa: CASSPRSFGGSYEQYF
d_call: TRBD2
j_call: TRBJ2-7
v_call: TRBV18
clone_size: NA

cdr3_nt: TGTGCCAGCAGCCTCGGACAGTACTCCTACGAGCAGTACTTC
cdr3_aa: CASSLGQYSYEQYF
d_call: NA
j_call: TRBJ2-7
v_call: TRBV12-3/TRBV12-4
clone_size: few

cdr3_nt: TGTGCCAGCAGTTTGCAGGGGACCCTGGTTAAGCCCGGGGAGCTGTTTTTT
cdr3_aa: CASSLQGTLVKPGELFF
d_call: NA
j_call: TRBJ2-2
v_call: TRBV12-3/TRBV12-4
clone_size: many